This TCR beta chain derives from a study of cytomegalovirus exposure and HLA in healthy donors. Comment on this clone: Its antigen is not identified.

Per germline, CDR1 MNHEY and CDR2 SVGAGI. The CDR3 is made up of 12 amino acids. Trimming left V 2 bases short and J 5 bases short, with 7 bases between. 60 Vbeta and 13 Jbeta primers were used in PCR. Method: immunoSEQ multiplex PCR; TCRdb's copy keeps in-frame clones and lacks some. The repertoire has about 160,000 clones, around 80% of them found once; the top ten carry about 4.3%. Overall study findings and caveats: In vitro checks showed that a few CMV-associated chains really do target CMV antigens.

This clonotype originated in a woman in her forties or fifties in good health and CMV-seropositive. The rearrangement uses TRBV6-5 and TRBJ2-7; D possibly corresponds to TRBD1 (6 bases). The sequencing sample was made of PBMCs. CDR3 DNA sequence: TGTGCCAGCAGTTACACAGGGAACGAGCAGTACTTC. Translated, it gives CASSYTGNEQYF.